The 20 T cell receptor beta chains listed next were all sequenced from one sample in a study of T cells in tumors after PD-1 blockade. The protocol was immunoSEQ multiplex PCR, while the TCRdb copy is restricted to in-frame clones and leaves out a portion. The sample includes roughly 59,000 clones, around four fifths of them seen just once. Sequencing was performed on PBMCs, taken before anti-PD-1 treatment. The receptors come from a human donor with basal cell carcinoma.

The rearrangement links TRBV7-9 to TRBJ2-3; TRBD2 matches at 9 bases. The CDR3 consists of 16 residues. Germline trimming cut 5 bases from V and 0 bases from J; bases unmatched to any gene: 6. Germline V CDR1 and CDR2: SEHNR, FQNEAQ (reference sequence). This CDR3 reads CASSQAGGSSTDTQYF. The CDR3 DNA sequence: TGTGCCAGCAGCCAGGCGGGGGGGTCCAGCACAGATACGCAGTATTTT.

The V gene is TRBV15, the J gene TRBJ2-1, with TRBD2 matching 12 bases. The CDR3 sequence is 17 residues long. CDR1 LNHNV and CDR2 YYDKDF come from the germline V gene (reference sequence). V lost 5 bases and J lost 9; bases outside the gene matches: 14. The CDR3 protein is CATSLQGLAGGLGEQFF. CDR3 nucleotides: TGTGCCACCAGCTTGCAGGGACTAGCGGGCGGACTTGGTGAGCAGTTCTTC.

The V and J genes are TRBV19 and TRBJ2-1; perhaps TRBD2 as D (6 bases). Trimming left V 0 bases short and J 2 bases short, with 14 bases between. From germline, CDR1 is LNHDA and CDR2 SQIVND (reference sequence). This CDR3 is 17 amino acids long. The CDR3 protein is CASSIDHGSGPYNEQFF. In nucleotides, the CDR3 is TGTGCCAGTAGTATAGATCATGGTAGCGGCCCCTACAATGAGCAGTTCTTC.

The V gene is TRBV6-5, the J gene TRBJ2-7; TRBD2 is a possible D gene (6 bases). The CDR3 loop spans 16 amino acids. Germline CDR1 reads MNHEY; CDR2 reads SVGAGI. V was trimmed by 0 bases and J by 2 bases, leaving 14 bases between them. This CDR3 is CASSYSLRGSTYEQYF. CDR3 DNA: TGTGCCAGCAGTTACTCTTTACGGGGGAGCACCTACGAGCAGTACTTC.

The chain combines TRBV10-1 with TRBJ1-3; 9 positions agree with TRBD1. Germline V lookup: CDR1 WNHNN, CDR2 SYGVQD (reference sequence). V lost 10 bases and J lost 4; bases outside the gene matches: 11. The CDR3 length is 15 residues. The CDR3 nucleotides are TGCGCCACCCGAAACCGGGACAGGGCCGGAAACACCATATATTTT. Residues: CATRNRDRAGNTIYF.

This chain uses TRBV27 with TRBJ2-7; D perhaps matches TRBD1 (6 bases). The CDR3 has 14 amino acids. Trimming took 6 bases from V and 2 from J, leaving 14 bases between them. Germline CDR1 MNHEY, CDR2 SMNVEV (reference sequence). CDR3 residues: CASSLQGPTYEQYF. The CDR3 DNA follows: TGTGCCAGCAGCCTACAGGGCCCTACCTACGAGCAGTACTTC.

The chain carries TRBV13 and TRBJ2-7, with D possibly being TRBD2 (6 bases). V was shortened by 2 bases and J by 6 bases, with 20 bases between the two germline ends. Germline V gene sequence: CDR1 PRHDT, CDR2 FYEKMQ (reference sequence). The CDR3 is 16 residues long. The CDR3 loop reads CASSLMAGRLSAEQYF. The DNA for the CDR3 is TGTGCCAGCAGCTTAATGGCAGGGAGGCTATCGGCCGAGCAGTACTTC.

The chain employs TRBV6-5 and TRBJ2-5; TRBD2 matches 7 bases. This CDR3 has 13 amino acids. Germline V gives CDR1 MNHEY, CDR2 SVGAGI. The V gene end was trimmed by 7 bases and the J gene end by 0 bases; junction bases not matched to a gene: 2. The CDR3 DNA sequence: TGTGCCAGCAAAGCGGGGTACCAAGAGACCCAGTACTTC. Amino acid sequence: CASKAGYQETQYF.

This clone has a single count. The rearrangement joins TRBV5-1 to TRBJ1-2, with TRBD1 as a possible D gene (5 bases). Germline-derived CDR1 and CDR2 are SGHRS and YFSETQ. This CDR3 is built from 13 residues. Trimming cost V 6 bases and J 4 bases, with 13 bases left between them. The CDR3 sequence is CASTSGPRYGYTF. CDR3 nucleotide sequence: TGCGCCAGCACCTCGGGACCGCGCTATGGCTACACCTTC. Combining the CDR3 with reference TRBV5-1 and TRBJ1-2 gives the whole variable domain KAGVTQTPRYLIKTRGQQVTLSCSPISGHRSVSWYQQTPGQGLQFLFEYFSETQRNKGNFPGRFSGRQFSNSRSEMNVSTLELGDSALYLCASTSGPRYGYTFGSGTRLTVV.

The chain couples TRBV29-1 to TRBJ1-4; 8 nucleotides line up with TRBD1. Germline V lookup: CDR1 SQVTM, CDR2 ANQGSEA. The CDR3 is 13 residues long. The junction had 3 bases not matched to a gene; V was cut back by 4 bases and J by 5 bases. The CDR3 bases are TGCAGCGTTGCAGGGGGCGTCAATGAAAAACTGTTTTTT. It encodes CSVAGGVNEKLFF. Supplemented by reference TRBV29-1 and TRBJ1-4, the full variable domain reads SAVISQKPSRDICQRGTSLTIQCQVDSQVTMMFWYRQQPGQSLTLIATANQGSEATYESGFVIDKFPISRPNLTFSTLTVSNMSPEDSSIYLCSVAGGVNEKLFFGSGTQLSVL.

V is TRBV14 and J is TRBJ2-7; possible D gene TRBD1, 6 bases. The ends were cut back, 5 bases at V and 6 bases at J, with 14 bases in the middle. The germline V gene has CDR1 SGHDN and CDR2 FVKESK. This CDR3 is built from 13 residues. The CDR3: CASSSKRGGEQYF. The CDR3 coding sequence is TGTGCCAGCAGCTCAAAGAGAGGGGGCGAGCAGTACTTC. Based on the CDR3 plus reference TRBV14 and TRBJ2-7, the full variable domain is EAGVTQFPSHSVIEKGQTVTLRCDPISGHDNLYWYRRVMGKEIKFLLHFVKESKQDESGMPNNRFLAERTGGTYSTLKVQPAELEDSGVYFCASSSKRGGEQYFGPGTRLTVT.

The V call is TRBV6-1, the J call TRBJ1-2; a weak D match, TRBD1 (5 bases). The V gene lost 3 bases and the J gene lost 5 bases, with 7 bases spanning the gap. This CDR3 spans 12 amino acids. Germline loops: CDR1 MNHNS, CDR2 SASEGT. The CDR3 region has the DNA TGTGCCAGCAGTGAGACAGCATATGGCTACACCTTC. This gives the protein CASSETAYGYTF.

This clone was seen more than once but under ten times. Distinct nucleotide sequences in the sample also encode this CDR3. The V gene is TRBV19, the J gene TRBJ1-6, with 8 bases matching TRBD1. The CDR3 has 14 amino acids. The germline gives CDR1 LNHDA, CDR2 SQIVND (reference sequence). The trim removed 4 bases at V and 7 bases at J, leaving 3 bases unmatched. This chain's CDR3 is CASSTGGINSPLHF. The CDR3 bases are TGTGCCAGTAGTACAGGGGGCATAAATTCACCCCTCCACTTT.

The genes are TRBV7-9 and TRBJ2-5, with TRBD2 matching over 9 bases. Looked up from germline, CDR1 is SEHNR and CDR2 is FQNEAQ (reference sequence). Unmatched junction bases numbered 1, after V lost 3 bases and J lost 2 bases. This CDR3 comprises 14 residues. The CDR3 spells CASSLGLAQETQYF. As DNA, the CDR3 is TGTGCCAGCAGCTTGGGACTAGCACAAGAGACCCAGTACTTC.

This sequence joins TRBV5-1 and TRBJ2-3; a possible D gene is TRBD2 (6 bases). The CDR3 runs to 15 residues. Germline CDR1 and CDR2: SGHRS and YFSETQ. Trimming took 3 bases from V and 2 from J, leaving 13 bases between them. The CDR3 DNA sequence: TGCGCCAGCAGCTCTCGGGGGACTTACACAGATACGCAGTATTTT. Its translation is CASSSRGTYTDTQYF. Full variable domain (rest looked up from reference TRBV5-1 and TRBJ2-3): KAGVTQTPRYLIKTRGQQVTLSCSPISGHRSVSWYQQTPGQGLQFLFEYFSETQRNKGNFPGRFSGRQFSNSRSEMNVSTLELGDSALYLCASSSRGTYTDTQYFGPGTRLTVL.

This clone was seen a handful of times. V and J are TRBV2 and TRBJ2-7, with 10 bases matching TRBD1. Losses at the gene ends were 7 bases for V and 5 bases for J; bases not matched to a gene: 8. CDR3 length: 14 residues. Germline loops: CDR1 SNHLY, CDR2 FYNNEI. The CDR3 DNA is TGTGCCAGCACCCGGGACAGGGGTATCCACGAGCAGTACTTC. Translated: CASTRDRGIHEQYF.

CDR3 region: CASSLRTGGNTEAFF. The CDR3 bases are TGTGCCAGCAGCTTAAGGACAGGGGGGAACACTGAAGCTTTCTTT. The gene calls are TRBV3-1 (or the pseudogene TRBV3-2) and TRBJ1-1; 10 bases line up with TRBD1. The CDR3 is 15 residues long. CDR1 and CDR2 from the germline V gene are LGHDT and YNNKEL (reference sequence). J lost 1 base, V lost 5 bases, and 4 bases had no gene match.

CDR3 sequence: CAWSVPGRTEAFF. CDR3 bases: TGTGCCTGGAGTGTACCAGGGAGGACTGAAGCTTTCTTT. The chain joins TRBV30 to TRBJ1-1; D possibly corresponds to TRBD1 (5 bases). V was trimmed by 0 bases and J by 5 bases, leaving 10 bases between them. CDR1 and CDR2 from the germline V gene are GTSNPN and SVGIG (reference sequence). There are 13 residues in the CDR3.

This chain links TRBV10-1 with TRBJ2-1; 9 positions match TRBD1. Germline lookup yields CDR1 WNHNN and CDR2 SYGVQD (reference sequence). V was pared by 6 bases and J by 7 bases, with 10 bases of the junction left unmatched. This CDR3 spans 15 amino acids. The CDR3 loop reads CASRPGTGTENEQFF. For the CDR3, the DNA is TGCGCCAGCAGGCCCGGGACAGGGACGGAAAATGAGCAGTTCTTC.

The gene calls are TRBV30 and TRBJ1-1; D is ambiguous. CDR3 length: 11 residues. The V end lost 3 bases, the J end lost 7 bases, and 9 bases lay between the germline ends. Germline CDR1 reads GTSNPN; CDR2 reads SVGIG (reference sequence). CDR3 residues: CAWRFKVEAFF. In DNA form, the CDR3 reads TGTGCCTGGAGGTTTAAGGTTGAAGCTTTCTTT.